The clone carrying this TCR beta chain was seen only a few times. These data come from a study of patients and donors after allogeneic stem cell transplantation. The CDR3 loop spans 13 amino acids. Trimming took 6 bases from V and 7 from J, leaving 15 bases between them. Germline V CDR1 and CDR2: MNHEY, SMNVEV (reference sequence). TCRdb independently ran MiXCR on the RT-PCR reads; one entry per CDR3 protein. There are approximately 38,000 distinct CDR3 sequences in the sample; roughly 29% occur only once, and about 78% lies in the top ten. The sequenced sample consisted of blood, either unsorted or a sorted T cell fraction (not recorded which). The sequence was collected from a human donor who was either an allogeneic HSCT recipient or a stem cell or donor lymphocyte infusion donor (not recorded which). It is not recorded whose cells these are; they may come from a transplant donor. The chain joins TRBV27 to TRBJ1-1; D might be TRBD1 (6 bases). CDR3 coding DNA: TGTGCCAGCAGACTCAGGGGACGCCTTGAAGCTTTCTTT. Translating it yields CASRLRGRLEAFF.